Listed below are T cell receptor beta chains from one sample, sequenced in a study of memory CD4+ T cells and cytomegalovirus serostatus. Using immunoSEQ multiplex PCR, the repertoire was profiled, and TCRdb retains in-frame clones only, with some absent. The sample has 45,000 to 65,000 clones, around four fifths seen once; the top ten hold 1.4%. Material for sequencing was memory CD4+ T cells from blood. The receptor set was obtained from an adult in good health and CMV-seropositive. Both conserved end residues are part of each CDR3. Fields, in order: CDR3 length, D gene, clone size, V gene, J gene, CDR3 protein, CDR3 DNA. D genes are given only for firm matches. Size is stated for part of the rows, as once, few or many counts, or as a class when the clone is expanded.

13,-,-,TRBV28,TRBJ2-7,CASWGVTGYEQYF,TGTGCCAGCTGGGGGGTAACGGGCTACGAGCAGTACTTC
15,-,-,TRBV5-5,TRBJ1-1,CATLSEGRQNTEAFF,TGTGCCACCCTCAGCGAGGGTAGGCAGAACACTGAAGCTTTCTTT
13,-,-,TRBV28,TRBJ2-7,CASSTAIPYEQYF,TGTGCCAGCAGTACGGCAATCCCCTACGAGCAGTACTTC
11,TRBD1,-,TRBV29-1,TRBJ2-5,CSEDRELDQYF,TGCAGCGAGGACAGGGAATTGGACCAGTACTTC
13,-,once,TRBV6-4,TRBJ1-1,CASSDSASTEAFF,TGTGCCAGCAGCGACTCGGCCAGCACTGAAGCTTTCTTT
15,-,-,TRBV7-8,TRBJ1-3,CASSFSRSSGNTIYF,TGTGCCAGCAGCTTTAGCCGCAGCTCTGGAAACACCATATATTTT
15,-,-,TRBV6-1,TRBJ1-2,CASSGATGVNYGYTF,TGTGCCAGCAGTGGAGCCACGGGGGTTAACTATGGCTACACCTTC
13,-,-,TRBV6-1,TRBJ1-5,CASSERWDQPQHF,TGTGCCAGCAGCGAGCGATGGGATCAGCCCCAGCATTTT
15,TRBD2,-,TRBV5-1,TRBJ2-3,CASSPGLAGLGTQYF,TGCGCCAGCAGCCCGGGACTAGCGGGTCTTGGTACGCAGTATTTT
15,TRBD2,-,TRBV6-6,TRBJ2-7,CASILGGAGNYEQYF,TGTGCCAGCATTCTCGGGGGGGCAGGGAACTACGAGCAGTACTTC
14,-,few,TRBV10-2,TRBJ2-7,CASSPPRGGSEQYF,TGCGCCAGCAGCCCCCCCAGGGGGGGCAGCGAGCAGTACTTC
15,TRBD2,once,TRBV28,TRBJ2-1,CASSPTSNYYNEQFF,TGTGCCAGCAGCCCGACTAGCAACTACTACAATGAGCAGTTCTTC
14,-,-,TRBV7-2,TRBJ1-4,CASSLLGRSEKLFF,TGTGCCAGCAGCTTGCTGGGCAGGAGTGAAAAACTGTTTTTT
17,-,-,TRBV4-2,TRBJ2-7,CASSQEILPGEGDEQYF,TGTGCCAGCAGCCAAGAAATTCTTCCAGGGGAAGGTGACGAGCAGTACTTC
16,TRBD1,few,TRBV5-6,TRBJ1-4,CASSLAGPGGSGKLFF,TGTGCCAGCAGCTTGGCCGGGCCAGGGGGATCTGGAAAACTGTTTTTT
15,-,once,TRBV30,TRBJ1-1,CAWRNFREMGTEAFF,TGTGCCTGGAGAAACTTTAGGGAGATGGGGACTGAAGCTTTCTTT
13,-,-,TRBV11-1,TRBJ2-3,CASSPPAQITQYF,TGTGCCAGCAGCCCCCCGGCCCAGATTACGCAGTATTTT
14,-,few,TRBV7-2,TRBJ2-2,CASSQGQNTGELFF,TGTGCCAGCAGCCAGGGACAGAACACCGGGGAGCTGTTTTTT
15,-,-,TRBV5-1,TRBJ1-2,CASSPAGTKLYGYTF,TGCGCCAGCAGCCCTGCCGGGACAAAGCTTTATGGCTACACCTTC
16,TRBD2,-,TRBV7-2,TRBJ2-1,CASSPRHSGGVNEQFF,TGTGCCAGCAGTCCCCGGCATAGCGGGGGGGTCAATGAGCAGTTCTTC
16,-,-,TRBV5-1,TRBJ1-1,CASSLDRVRGGTEAFF,TGCGCCAGCAGCTTGGATAGGGTGAGAGGGGGCACTGAAGCTTTCTTT
13,-,-,TRBV7-9,TRBJ1-6,CASSLEGNSPLHF,TGTGCCAGCAGCTTAGAGGGTAATTCACCCCTCCACTTT
15,TRBD1,-,TRBV7-9,TRBJ1-5,CASSTGDLANQPQHF,TGTGCCAGCAGCACAGGGGACTTAGCCAATCAGCCCCAGCATTTT